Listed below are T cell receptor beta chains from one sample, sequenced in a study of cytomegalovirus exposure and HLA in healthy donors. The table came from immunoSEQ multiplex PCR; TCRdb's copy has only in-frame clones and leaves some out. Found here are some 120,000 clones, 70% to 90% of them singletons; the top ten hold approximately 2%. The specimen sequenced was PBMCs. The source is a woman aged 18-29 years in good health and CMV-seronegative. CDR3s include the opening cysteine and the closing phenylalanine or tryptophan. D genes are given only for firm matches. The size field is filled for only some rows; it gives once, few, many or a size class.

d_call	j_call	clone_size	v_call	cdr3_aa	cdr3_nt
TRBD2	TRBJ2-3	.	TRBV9	CASSRTSGGAPDTQYF	TGTGCCAGCAGCCGGACTAGCGGGGGGGCGCCAGATACGCAGTATTTT
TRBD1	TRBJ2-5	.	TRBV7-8	CASSLQGASGETQYF	TGTGCCAGCAGCTTACAGGGGGCCTCGGGAGAGACCCAGTACTTC
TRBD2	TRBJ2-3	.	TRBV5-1	CASKPRGIPSTDTQYF	TGCGCCAGCAAACCGCGGGGGATCCCTAGCACAGATACGCAGTATTTT
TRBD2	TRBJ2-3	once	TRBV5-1	CASNRATSGGSDTQYF	TGCGCCAGCAACCGGGCTACTAGCGGGGGGTCAGATACGCAGTATTTT
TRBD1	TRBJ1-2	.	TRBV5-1	CASTFGTGGRNYGYTF	TGCGCCAGCACTTTTGGGACAGGGGGCAGGAACTATGGCTACACCTTC
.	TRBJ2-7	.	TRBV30	CAWSATGLHEQYF	TGTGCCTGGAGTGCCACAGGGTTACACGAGCAGTACTTC
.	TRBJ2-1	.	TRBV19	CASSIGGSTNEQFF	TGTGCCAGTAGTATAGGCGGCAGCACGAATGAGCAGTTCTTC
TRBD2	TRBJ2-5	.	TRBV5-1	CASSPGGGSEETQYF	TGCGCCAGCAGCCCGGGAGGAGGCAGTGAAGAGACCCAGTACTTC
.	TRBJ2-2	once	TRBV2	CASSDYGNAGELFF	TGTGCCAGCAGTGACTATGGTAACGCCGGGGAGCTGTTTTTT
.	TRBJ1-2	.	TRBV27	CASSLSPGYGYTF	TGTGCCAGCAGTTTGTCCCCAGGCTATGGCTACACCTTC
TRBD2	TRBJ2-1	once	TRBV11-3	CASSLGLAGGLNEQFF	TGTGCCAGCAGCTTAGGTCTAGCGGGAGGGTTAAATGAGCAGTTCTTC
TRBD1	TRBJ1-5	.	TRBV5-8	CASSSLQGYRLNQPQHF	TGTGCCAGCAGCTCGCTACAGGGGTACCGCCTCAATCAGCCCCAGCATTTT
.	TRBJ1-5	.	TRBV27	CASRGQGFGNQPQHF	TGTGCCAGCAGGGGGCAGGGGTTTGGCAATCAGCCCCAGCATTTT
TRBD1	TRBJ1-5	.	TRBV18	CASSDRDRGNVNQPQHF	TGTGCCAGCTCAGACCGGGACAGGGGGAATGTCAATCAGCCCCAGCATTTT
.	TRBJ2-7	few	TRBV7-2	CASSLVASFYEQYF	TGTGCCAGCAGCTTAGTGGCTAGCTTCTACGAGCAGTACTTC
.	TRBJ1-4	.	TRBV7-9	CASSSGLFNEKLFF	TGTGCCAGCAGCTCGGGACTGTTCAATGAAAAACTGTTTTTT
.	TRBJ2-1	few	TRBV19	CASSIATRGYNEQFF	TGTGCCAGTAGTATAGCGACTAGGGGATACAATGAGCAGTTCTTC
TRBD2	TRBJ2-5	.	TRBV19	CASSIESGTSIETQYF	TGTGCCAGTAGTATAGAGTCCGGGACTAGCATAGAGACCCAGTACTTC
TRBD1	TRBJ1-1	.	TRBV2	CASGGQGVTEAFF	TGTGCCAGCGGGGGACAGGGGGTCACTGAAGCTTTCTTT
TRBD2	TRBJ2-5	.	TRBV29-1	CSVAGTTGGEETQYF	TGCAGCGTTGCGGGGACTACCGGTGGAGAAGAGACCCAGTACTTC
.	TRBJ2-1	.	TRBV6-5	CASSYEGAVINEQFF	TGTGCCAGCAGTTACGAAGGGGCAGTTATCAATGAGCAGTTCTTC
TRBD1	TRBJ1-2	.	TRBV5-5	CATKATGGYGYTF	TGTGCCACCAAGGCGACAGGGGGCTATGGCTACACCTTC
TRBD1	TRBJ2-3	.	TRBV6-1	CASSVTGTDTQYF	TGTGCCAGCAGTGTGACAGGGACAGATACGCAGTATTTT
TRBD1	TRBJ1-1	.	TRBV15	CATSRLGQEAFF	TGTGCCACCAGCAGATTGGGACAGGAAGCTTTCTTT
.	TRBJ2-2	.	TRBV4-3	CASSQVFGNTGELFF	TGCGCCAGCAGCCAAGTTTTCGGGAACACCGGGGAGCTGTTTTTT
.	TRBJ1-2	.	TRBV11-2	CASSPASWRGEGYGYTF	TGTGCCAGCAGCCCTGCTTCCTGGAGGGGCGAGGGCTATGGCTACACCTTC